Listed below are T cell receptor beta chains from one sample, sequenced in a study of blood T cell repertoires in COVID-19. Using immunoSEQ multiplex PCR, the repertoire was profiled, and TCRdb retains in-frame clones only, with some absent. The sample gives some 400,000 clones, around 87% of which show up once; around 1.3% is in the top ten. The sequencing sample was made of PBMCs or T cells enriched from blood (not recorded which). The receptors shown here come from a man aged 25-45 years who had recovered from COVID-19. CDR3s include the opening cysteine and the closing phenylalanine or tryptophan. The D gene is left open where the match is weak. Clone sizes are given selectively: once, few, many, or a class where the clone is expanded.

abundance: NA; d_gene: NA; v_gene: TRBV11-2; j_gene: TRBJ2-7; CDR3nt: TGTGCCAGCAGCTTAGTGGCAGCCATCAGGATCGAGCAGTACTTC; CDR3aa: CASSLVAAIRIEQYF
abundance: NA; d_gene: NA; v_gene: TRBV5-4; j_gene: TRBJ1-2; CDR3nt: TGTGCCAGCAGCTACGCAGCCGGGACGGACAGAAGTGGCTACACCTTC; CDR3aa: CASSYAAGTDRSGYTF
abundance: NA; d_gene: NA; v_gene: TRBV27; j_gene: TRBJ1-2; CDR3nt: TGTGCCAGCAGTTTATTGACAGGCTATGGCTACACCTTC; CDR3aa: CASSLLTGYGYTF
abundance: NA; d_gene: TRBD2; v_gene: TRBV9; j_gene: TRBJ2-5; CDR3nt: TGTGCCAGCAGCCAGGGAGGGTCCTTAGGAGAGACCCAGTACTTC; CDR3aa: CASSQGGSLGETQYF
abundance: NA; d_gene: NA; v_gene: TRBV12-3/TRBV12-4; j_gene: TRBJ1-1; CDR3nt: TGTGCCAGCAGCCCGACCAGGGGTGAAGCTTTCTTT; CDR3aa: CASSPTRGEAFF
abundance: NA; d_gene: TRBD1; v_gene: TRBV5-1; j_gene: TRBJ2-2; CDR3nt: TGCGCCAGCAGCCCGGGACAGGGATACGGGGAGCTGTTTTTT; CDR3aa: CASSPGQGYGELFF
abundance: NA; d_gene: TRBD2; v_gene: TRBV27; j_gene: TRBJ2-5; CDR3nt: TGTGCCACCCCGTGGGCGGGGGGCCAAGAGACCCAGTACTTC; CDR3aa: CATPWAGGQETQYF
abundance: NA; d_gene: TRBD1; v_gene: TRBV7-8; j_gene: TRBJ2-7; CDR3nt: TGTGCCAGCAGCTCCCCTTCGGACAGGGCCTCAAGGGAGCAGTACTTC; CDR3aa: CASSSPSDRASREQYF
abundance: NA; d_gene: NA; v_gene: TRBV20-1; j_gene: TRBJ1-1; CDR3nt: TGCAGTGCTAGTTTAGGACAGCTAAACACTGAAGCTTTCTTT; CDR3aa: CSASLGQLNTEAFF
abundance: NA; d_gene: NA; v_gene: TRBV18; j_gene: TRBJ2-1; CDR3nt: TGTGCCAGCTCACCAGGGGCCGTATTACGTAATGAGCAGTTCTTC; CDR3aa: CASSPGAVLRNEQFF
abundance: few; d_gene: NA; v_gene: TRBV7-2; j_gene: TRBJ2-5; CDR3nt: TGTGCCAGCAGCCCCTCGTCCGGGGGAGCGCAAGAGACCCAGTACTTC; CDR3aa: CASSPSSGGAQETQYF
abundance: NA; d_gene: NA; v_gene: TRBV6-5; j_gene: TRBJ1-1; CDR3nt: TGTGCCAGCAGTACAGTGAACACTGAAGCTTTCTTT; CDR3aa: CASSTVNTEAFF
abundance: NA; d_gene: NA; v_gene: TRBV6-2/TRBV6-3; j_gene: TRBJ2-3; CDR3nt: TGTGCCAGCAGTTTTCAGGTTGGAGATACGCAGTATTTT; CDR3aa: CASSFQVGDTQYF
abundance: once; d_gene: NA; v_gene: TRBV7-8; j_gene: TRBJ2-3; CDR3nt: TGTGCCAGCAGCCCCCGGGGGGATACGCAGTATTTT; CDR3aa: CASSPRGDTQYF
abundance: NA; d_gene: NA; v_gene: TRBV11-2; j_gene: TRBJ1-1; CDR3nt: TGTGCCAGCAGCCCGAAGCCAAACACTGAAGCTTTCTTT; CDR3aa: CASSPKPNTEAFF
abundance: NA; d_gene: NA; v_gene: TRBV19; j_gene: TRBJ1-2; CDR3nt: TGTGCCAGTAGTATGTTAGGGGCTGGCTACACCTTC; CDR3aa: CASSMLGAGYTF
abundance: NA; d_gene: NA; v_gene: TRBV6-4; j_gene: TRBJ1-1; CDR3nt: TGTGCCAGCAGTGCTGACCGGGACACTGAAGCTTTCTTT; CDR3aa: CASSADRDTEAFF
abundance: NA; d_gene: TRBD1; v_gene: TRBV7-3; j_gene: TRBJ1-2; CDR3nt: TGTGCCAGCAGCCCGGGACAGGTCTATGGCTACACCTTC; CDR3aa: CASSPGQVYGYTF
abundance: NA; d_gene: NA; v_gene: TRBV28; j_gene: TRBJ1-2; CDR3nt: TGTGCCAGCAGTCTCCCCAGGTCTGGCTACACCTTC; CDR3aa: CASSLPRSGYTF
abundance: NA; d_gene: NA; v_gene: TRBV5-5; j_gene: TRBJ2-2; CDR3nt: TGTGCCAGCAGCTTCTCGGGGTCCGGGGAGCTGTTTTTT; CDR3aa: CASSFSGSGELFF
abundance: NA; d_gene: TRBD1; v_gene: TRBV3-1/TRBV3-2; j_gene: TRBJ1-1; CDR3nt: TGTGCCAGCAGCCAAGAAGGGGGCTACGACACTGAAGCTTTCTTT; CDR3aa: CASSQEGGYDTEAFF
abundance: NA; d_gene: TRBD1; v_gene: TRBV6-5; j_gene: TRBJ2-7; CDR3nt: TGTGCCAGCAGTACAACAGGGGATTTCGTCGAGCAGTACTTC; CDR3aa: CASSTTGDFVEQYF
abundance: once; d_gene: NA; v_gene: TRBV14; j_gene: TRBJ2-7; CDR3nt: TGTGCCAGCAGCCAAGAAGGGGTTTACGAGCAGTACTTC; CDR3aa: CASSQEGVYEQYF
abundance: NA; d_gene: TRBD2; v_gene: TRBV5-1; j_gene: TRBJ2-5; CDR3nt: TGCGCCAGCAGCCCTCGGGGGGGCCCACAGACCCAGTACTTC; CDR3aa: CASSPRGGPQTQYF
abundance: NA; d_gene: TRBD1; v_gene: TRBV9; j_gene: TRBJ1-1; CDR3nt: TGTGCCAGCAGCGTGTATGGACAGGCCGCGGACACTGAAGCTTTCTTT; CDR3aa: CASSVYGQAADTEAFF
abundance: NA; d_gene: NA; v_gene: TRBV14; j_gene: TRBJ2-3; CDR3nt: TGTGCCAGCAGCCGTGGGGAAGGGGTCGTTAGCACAGATACGCAGTATTTT; CDR3aa: CASSRGEGVVSTDTQYF
abundance: few; d_gene: NA; v_gene: TRBV7-2; j_gene: TRBJ1-2; CDR3nt: TGTGCCAGCAGCTTAGGGACACTCGAAACCGTCTATGGCTACACCTTC; CDR3aa: CASSLGTLETVYGYTF
abundance: NA; d_gene: TRBD2; v_gene: TRBV11-3; j_gene: TRBJ2-3; CDR3nt: TGTGCCAGCAGCTTGGGAAGCGGGGGTCCTACAGATACGCAGTATTTT; CDR3aa: CASSLGSGGPTDTQYF
abundance: NA; d_gene: NA; v_gene: TRBV27; j_gene: TRBJ1-5; CDR3nt: TGTGCCAGCAGGCAGGGACTCAATCAGCCCCAGCATTTT; CDR3aa: CASRQGLNQPQHF
abundance: NA; d_gene: NA; v_gene: TRBV12-3/TRBV12-4; j_gene: TRBJ2-3; CDR3nt: TGTGCCAGCAGTTTAAGAGGCACAGATACGCAGTATTTT; CDR3aa: CASSLRGTDTQYF